The 18 T cell receptor beta chains presented below share a single source sample, sequenced in a study of blood T cell repertoires in COVID-19. Data came from immunoSEQ multiplex PCR; TCRdb stores just in-frame clones and leaves some out. The table lists 200,000 to 250,000 clones, 85% to 90% of them singletons. Sequences were obtained from peripheral blood. The receptors originated from an elderly man with acute or convalescent COVID-19.

The rearrangement links TRBV7-8 to TRBJ1-2; unclear D gene. CDR3 length equals 14 residues. V dropped 5 bases and J dropped 8 bases, with 18 bases sitting between them. Germline V lookup: CDR1 SGHVS, CDR2 FQNEAQ. CDR3 in amino acids: CASSPWTPDGGYTF. In nucleotides, the CDR3 is TGTGCCAGCAGCCCTTGGACTCCTGACGGCGGCTACACCTTC.

The chain is built from TRBV21-1 and TRBJ2-1; the table's D call, TRBD2, has no DNA check behind it. TRBV21-1 is a pseudogene. CDR3 length equals 17 residues. The CDR3 here is CATFLYPGLAARWEQFF. The CDR3 nucleotides are TGTGCCACCTTTCTTTATCCGGGACTAGCGGCCCGGTGGGAGCAGTTCTTC.

The V call is TRBV23-1, the J call TRBJ2-7; possible D gene TRBD1, 6 bases. TRBV23-1 is labeled an ORF, and its function is uncertain. The CDR3 totals 15 residues. Trimming took 4 bases from V and 2 from J, leaving 15 bases between them. CDR3 bases: TGCGCCAGCAGTCCCACCGGGACATCCACCTACGAGCAGTACTTC. Protein: CASSPTGTSTYEQYF.

This chain uses TRBV7-2 with TRBJ2-7, with D perhaps TRBD2 (5 bases). The length of the CDR3 is 14 residues. V was shortened by 5 bases and J by 6 bases, with 17 bases between the two germline ends. Germline loops: CDR1 SGHTA, CDR2 FQGNSA. CDR3: CASSPRVTTGEQYF. The CDR3 DNA reads as TGTGCCAGCAGCCCTAGGGTGACTACCGGCGAGCAGTACTTC. Drawing the rest from reference TRBV7-2 and TRBJ2-7, the complete variable domain is GAGVSQSPSNKVTEKGKDVELRCDPISGHTALYWYRQSLGQGLEFLIYFQGNSAPDKSGLPSDRFSAERTGGSVSTLTIQRTQQEDSAVYLCASSPRVTTGEQYFGPGTRLTVT.

V and J are TRBV7-9 and TRBJ2-1, with D perhaps TRBD2 (6 bases). Trimming stripped 1 base from V and 8 bases from J, with 12 bases between. The V gene's germline CDR1 is SEHNR and CDR2 FQNEAQ (reference sequence). This CDR3 spans 14 amino acids. The CDR3 sequence is CASSLVGGTDEQFF. DNA of the CDR3: TGTGCCAGCAGCTTAGTAGGAGGGACCGATGAGCAGTTCTTC.

The genes are TRBV11-2 and TRBJ2-7; the D gene is possibly TRBD1 (5 bases). CDR1 is SGHAT, CDR2 FQNNGV, per germline. There are 14 residues in the CDR3. V was cut by 1 base and J by 2 bases, with 9 bases left in between. The CDR3 DNA reads TGTGCCAGCAGCTTAGTATCAGGGCCCTACGAGCAGTACGTC. It codes for CASSLVSGPYEQYV.

The chain couples TRBV28 to TRBJ2-1; 9 nucleotides match TRBD2. Trimming removed 6 bases from V and 9 bases from J; junction bases left unmatched: 15. The germline V gene encodes CDR1 MDHEN and CDR2 SYDVKM. The CDR3 loop spans 16 amino acids. CDR3 bases: TGTGCCAGCAGCCTGCCCGGGACTAGCCGGGTAGGTGAGCAGTTCTTC. This translates into CASSLPGTSRVGEQFF. The complete variable domain, with remaining parts taken from reference TRBV28 and TRBJ2-1, reads DVKVTQSSRYLVKRTGEKVFLECVQDMDHENMFWYRQDPGLGLRLIYFSYDVKMKEKGDIPEGYSVSREKKERFSLILESASTNQTSMYLCASSLPGTSRVGEQFFGPGTRLTVL.

The chain employs TRBV19 and TRBJ2-3; 10 nucleotides match TRBD2. Germline lookup yields CDR1 LNHDA and CDR2 SQIVND (reference sequence). V shed 4 bases and J 3 bases; nucleotides not matched to a gene: 7. The CDR3 has 16 amino acids. CDR3 amino acids: CASSSSSGRATDTQYF. The CDR3 nucleotides are TGTGCCAGTAGTAGCTCGAGCGGGAGGGCGACAGATACGCAGTATTTT.

The chain employs TRBV28 and TRBJ2-2; D unresolved. This CDR3 spans 15 amino acids. Germline V lookup: CDR1 MDHEN, CDR2 SYDVKM. Between the trimmed V and J ends, which lost 5 bases and 7 bases, there was a span of 17 bases. CDR3 coding DNA: TGTGCCAGCAGTCTCCTTCGGGTAGACGGCGGGGAGCTGTTTTTT. Its protein is CASSLLRVDGGELFF.

The J gene is TRBJ2-7, the V gene TRBV4-2; 7 bases are shared with TRBD2. CDR1 is LGHNA and CDR2 is YNFKEQ in the germline V gene. The trim removed 1 base at V and 3 bases at J, leaving 6 bases unmatched. This CDR3 contains 15 residues. CDR3 in amino acids: CASSQGTRGVYEQYF. CDR3 nucleotides: TGTGCCAGCAGCCAAGGGACTAGGGGAGTCTACGAGCAGTACTTC.

The V gene is TRBV19, the J gene TRBJ1-5; 8 positions match TRBD1. J gave up 7 bases and V 4 bases, and 3 bases lay outside the gene matches. The CDR3 totals 13 residues. Germline V gene sequence: CDR1 LNHDA, CDR2 SQIVND (reference sequence). In DNA form, the CDR3 reads TGTGCCAGTAGTACGCGACAGGGGCAGCCCCAGCATTTT. Its translation: CASSTRQGQPQHF. Variable domain in full (rest from reference TRBV19 and TRBJ1-5): DGGITQSPKYLFRKEGQNVTLSCEQNLNHDAMYWYRQDPGQGLRLIYYSQIVNDFQKGDIAEGYSVSREKKESFPLTVTSAQKNPTAFYLCASSTRQGQPQHFGDGTRLSIL.

This clone was seen only a few times. V and J are TRBV5-1 and TRBJ1-4; 7 positions agree with TRBD1. Germline lookup yields CDR1 SGHRS and CDR2 YFSETQ. Trimming cost V 4 bases and J 4 bases; bases outside gene matches: 4. This CDR3 region has 14 residues. The CDR3 spells CASSPTGFNEKLFF. CDR3 in DNA: TGCGCCAGCAGCCCGACAGGGTTTAATGAAAAACTGTTTTTT.

The chain couples TRBV5-5 to TRBJ2-1; 11 nucleotides align to TRBD2. Germline loops: CDR1 SGHKS, CDR2 YYEKEE (reference sequence). J gave up 6 bases and V 4 bases, and 3 bases lay outside the gene matches. This CDR3 has 14 amino acids. CDR3: CASSQLAGVNEQFF. In nucleotides, the CDR3 is TGTGCCAGCAGCCAACTAGCGGGAGTCAATGAGCAGTTCTTC. The full variable domain, its missing parts supplied by reference TRBV5-5 and TRBJ2-1, is DAGVTQSPTHLIKTRGQQVTLRCSPISGHKSVSWYQQVLGQGPQFIFQYYEKEERGRGNFPDRFSARQFPNYSSELNVNALLLGDSALYLCASSQLAGVNEQFFGPGTRLTVL.

The chain recombines TRBV23-1 with TRBJ2-1; a possible D gene is TRBD2 (6 bases). TRBV23-1 is marked as an open reading frame, function uncertain. With 0 bases removed from V and 7 bases from J, the gap between germline ends came to 10 bases. CDR3 length equals 14 residues. The CDR3 loop reads CASSQSQLANEQFF. CDR3 in DNA: TGCGCCAGCAGTCAATCTCAACTAGCAAATGAGCAGTTCTTC.

This clone was seen only a few times. The genes are TRBV3-1 (or the pseudogene TRBV3-2) and TRBJ2-3, with 8 bases identical to TRBD2. V lost 1 base, J lost 0 bases, and 6 bases stayed unmatched. Germline-derived CDR1 and CDR2 are LGHDT and YNNKEL (reference sequence). CDR3 size: 17 residues. CDR3 DNA: TGTGCCAGCAGCCAAGCCCCCACTAGCGGAAGCACAGATACGCAGTATTTT. Protein: CASSQAPTSGSTDTQYF.

The chain uses TRBV5-8 and TRBJ2-2, with 11 bases fitting TRBD2. Per germline, CDR1 SGHTS and CDR2 YDEGEE. The CDR3 totals 17 residues. The ends lost 4 bases at V and 7 bases at J; junction bases unmatched: 12. CDR3 bases: TGTGCCAGCAGCCCGGGGGCACTAGCGGGAGACGTCGGGGAGCTGTTTTTT. Encoded protein: CASSPGALAGDVGELFF.

The chain joins TRBV18 to TRBJ2-3; tentatively, D is TRBD2 (6 bases). The CDR3 is 16 residues long. In germline, CDR1 is KGHSH, CDR2 LQKENI. Trimming pared 3 bases from V and 7 bases from J, leaving 20 bases between. The CDR3 region has the DNA TGTGCCAGCTCACCTCGGGGACGGGGGATAATGAATACGCAGTATTTT. This encodes CASSPRGRGIMNTQYF. Full variable domain (missing parts from reference TRBV18 and TRBJ2-3): NAGVMQNPRHLVRRRGQEARLRCSPMKGHSHVYWYRQLPEEGLKFMVYLQKENIIDESGMPKERFSAEFPKEGPSILRIQQVVRGDSAAYFCASSPRGRGIMNTQYFGPGTRLTVL.

The V and J genes are TRBV9 and TRBJ2-1; 11 bases map to TRBD2. V was pared by 4 bases and J by 7 bases, with 10 bases of the junction left unmatched. Germline V CDR1 and CDR2: SGDLS, YYNGEE. The CDR3 extends over 16 amino acids. In DNA form, the CDR3 reads TGTGCCAGCAGCAAAACTAGCGGGAGAAGCCAAAATGAGCAGTTCTTC. Its translation is CASSKTSGRSQNEQFF. The full variable domain, rest sourced from reference TRBV9 and TRBJ2-1, is DSGVTQTPKHLITATGQRVTLRCSPRSGDLSVYWYQQSLDQGLQFLIQYYNGEERAKGNILERFSAQQFPDLHSELNLSSLELGDSALYFCASSKTSGRSQNEQFFGPGTRLTVL.